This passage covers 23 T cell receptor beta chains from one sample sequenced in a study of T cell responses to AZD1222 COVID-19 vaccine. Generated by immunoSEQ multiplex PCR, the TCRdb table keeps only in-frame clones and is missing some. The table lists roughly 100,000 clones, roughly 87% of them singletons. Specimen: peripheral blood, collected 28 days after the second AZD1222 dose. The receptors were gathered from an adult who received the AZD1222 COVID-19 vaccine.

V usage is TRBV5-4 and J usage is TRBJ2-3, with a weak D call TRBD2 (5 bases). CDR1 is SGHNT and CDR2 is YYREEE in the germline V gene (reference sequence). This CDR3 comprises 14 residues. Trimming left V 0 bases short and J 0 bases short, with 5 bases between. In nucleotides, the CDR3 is TGTGCCAGCAGCTTGGTAGCGAGCACAGATACGCAGTATTTT. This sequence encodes CASSLVASTDTQYF.

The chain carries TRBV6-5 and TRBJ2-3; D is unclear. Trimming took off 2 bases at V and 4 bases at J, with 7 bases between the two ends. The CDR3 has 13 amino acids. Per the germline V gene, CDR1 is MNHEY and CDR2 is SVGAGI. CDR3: CASSYPRADTQYF. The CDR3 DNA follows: TGTGCCAGCAGTTACCCCCGGGCAGATACGCAGTATTTT.

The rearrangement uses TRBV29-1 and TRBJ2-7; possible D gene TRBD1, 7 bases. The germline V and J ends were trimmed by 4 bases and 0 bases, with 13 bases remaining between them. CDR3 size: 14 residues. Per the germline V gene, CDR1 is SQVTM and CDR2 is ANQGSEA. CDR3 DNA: TGCAGCGTTGGACCGGGGGACAGCTCCTACGAGCAGTACTTC. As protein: CSVGPGDSSYEQYF.

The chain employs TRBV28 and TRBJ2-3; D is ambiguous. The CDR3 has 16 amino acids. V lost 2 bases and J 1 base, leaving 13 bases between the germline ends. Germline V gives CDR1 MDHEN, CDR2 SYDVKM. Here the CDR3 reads CASSLVWGLGTDTQYF. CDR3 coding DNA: TGTGCCAGCAGTTTAGTCTGGGGTTTGGGCACAGATACGCAGTATTTT.

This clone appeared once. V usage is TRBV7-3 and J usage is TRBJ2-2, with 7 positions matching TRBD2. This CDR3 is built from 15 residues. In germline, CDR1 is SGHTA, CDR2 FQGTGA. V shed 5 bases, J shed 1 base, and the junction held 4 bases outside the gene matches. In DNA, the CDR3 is TGTGCCAGCAGCAAAACTAGCGAGAACACCGGGGAGCTGTTTTTT. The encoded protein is CASSKTSENTGELFF.

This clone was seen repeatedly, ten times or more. CDR3 in DNA: TGTGCCAGCAGCGCAGACGGCAATGAGCAGTTCTTC. Translation gives CASSADGNEQFF. The chain recombines TRBV7-3 with TRBJ2-1, with no clear D. This CDR3 spans 12 amino acids. From germline, CDR1 is SGHTA and CDR2 FQGTGA. V was shortened by 5 bases and J by 6 bases, with 8 bases between the two germline ends.

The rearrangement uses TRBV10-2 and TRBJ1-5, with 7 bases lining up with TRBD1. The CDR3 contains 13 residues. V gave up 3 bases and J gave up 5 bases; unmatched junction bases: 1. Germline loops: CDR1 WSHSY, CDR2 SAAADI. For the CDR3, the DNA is TGCGCCAGCAGTGAAACAGGGGATCAGCCCCAGCATTTT. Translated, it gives CASSETGDQPQHF.

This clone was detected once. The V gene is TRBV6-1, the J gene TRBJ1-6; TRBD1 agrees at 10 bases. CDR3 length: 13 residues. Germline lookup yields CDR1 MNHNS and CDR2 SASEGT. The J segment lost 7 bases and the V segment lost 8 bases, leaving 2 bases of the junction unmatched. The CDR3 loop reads CASLDRGNSPLHF. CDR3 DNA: TGTGCCAGCCTGGACAGGGGGAATTCACCCCTCCACTTT.

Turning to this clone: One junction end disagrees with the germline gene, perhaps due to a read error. DNA of the CDR3: TGTGCCATAAGTGTGGCCAATGAGCAGTTCTTC. Residues: CAISVANEQFF. The V call is TRBV10-3, the J call TRBJ2-1; unclear D gene. This CDR3 has 11 amino acids. Germline assignment: CDR1 ENHRY and CDR2 SYGVKD.

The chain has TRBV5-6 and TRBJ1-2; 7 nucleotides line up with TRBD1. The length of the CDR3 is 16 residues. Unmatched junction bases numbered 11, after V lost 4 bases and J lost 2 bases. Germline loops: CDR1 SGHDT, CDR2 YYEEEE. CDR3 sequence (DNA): TGTGCCAGCAGCAAAGTAGGACAGGAGACCAACTATGGCTACACCTTC. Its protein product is CASSKVGQETNYGYTF.

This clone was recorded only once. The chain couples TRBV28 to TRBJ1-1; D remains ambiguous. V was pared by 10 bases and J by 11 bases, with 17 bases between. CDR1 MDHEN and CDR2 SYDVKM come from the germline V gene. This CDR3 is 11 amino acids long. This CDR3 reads CATSRGVGAFF. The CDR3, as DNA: TGTGCCACCTCCCGCGGGGTTGGCGCTTTCTTT.

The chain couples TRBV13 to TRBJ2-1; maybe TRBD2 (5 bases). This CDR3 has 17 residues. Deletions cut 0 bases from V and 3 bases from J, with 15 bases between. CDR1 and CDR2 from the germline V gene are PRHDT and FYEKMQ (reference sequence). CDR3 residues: CASSLGWERDLYNEQFF. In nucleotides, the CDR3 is TGTGCCAGCAGCTTAGGCTGGGAGCGTGACCTCTACAATGAGCAGTTCTTC.

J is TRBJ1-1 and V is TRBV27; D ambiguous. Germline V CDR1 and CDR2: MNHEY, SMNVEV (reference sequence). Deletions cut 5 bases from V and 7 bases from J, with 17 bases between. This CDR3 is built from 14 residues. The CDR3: CASSPQSRRFEAFF. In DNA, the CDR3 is TGTGCCAGCAGTCCCCAAAGCAGACGGTTTGAAGCTTTCTTT.

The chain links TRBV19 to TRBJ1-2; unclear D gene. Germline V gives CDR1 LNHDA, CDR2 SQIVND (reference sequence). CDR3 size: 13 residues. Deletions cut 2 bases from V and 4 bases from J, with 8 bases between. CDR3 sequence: CASSIIRGYGYTF. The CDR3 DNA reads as TGTGCCAGTAGTATAATTCGGGGCTATGGCTACACCTTC. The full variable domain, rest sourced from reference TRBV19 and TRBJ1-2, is DGGITQSPKYLFRKEGQNVTLSCEQNLNHDAMYWYRQDPGQGLRLIYYSQIVNDFQKGDIAEGYSVSREKKESFPLTVTSAQKNPTAFYLCASSIIRGYGYTFGSGTRLTVV.

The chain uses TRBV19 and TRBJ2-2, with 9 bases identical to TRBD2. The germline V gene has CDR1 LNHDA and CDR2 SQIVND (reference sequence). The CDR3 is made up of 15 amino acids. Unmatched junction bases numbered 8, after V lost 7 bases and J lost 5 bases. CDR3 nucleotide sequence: TGTGCCAGTACCCAGGGTAGCGGGAGAACCGGGGAGCTGTTTTTT. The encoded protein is CASTQGSGRTGELFF.

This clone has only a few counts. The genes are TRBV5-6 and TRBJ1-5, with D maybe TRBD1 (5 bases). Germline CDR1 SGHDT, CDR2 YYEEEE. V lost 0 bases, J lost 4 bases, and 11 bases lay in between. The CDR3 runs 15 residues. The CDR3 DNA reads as TGTGCCAGCAGCTTGGGGGCTCCAGGGAATCAGCCCCAGCATTTT. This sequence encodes CASSLGAPGNQPQHF.

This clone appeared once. The CDR3 coding sequence is TGCGCCAGCAGCCAAGAGGGGCCCCTGAGCTCCTATAATTCACCCCTCCACTTT. Translating it yields CASSQEGPLSSYNSPLHF. The gene calls are TRBV4-1 and TRBJ1-6; the D gene is possibly TRBD1 (5 bases). V shed 0 bases and J shed 0 bases, with 12 bases lying between them. CDR3 length equals 18 residues. Germline assignment: CDR1 MGHRA and CDR2 YSYEKL.

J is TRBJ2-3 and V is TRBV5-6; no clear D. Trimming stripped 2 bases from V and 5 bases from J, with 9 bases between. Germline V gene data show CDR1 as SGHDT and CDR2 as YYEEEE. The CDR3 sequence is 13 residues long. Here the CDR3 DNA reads TGTGCCAGCAGCTTTAGAGAAATAGATACGCAGTATTTT. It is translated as CASSFREIDTQYF.

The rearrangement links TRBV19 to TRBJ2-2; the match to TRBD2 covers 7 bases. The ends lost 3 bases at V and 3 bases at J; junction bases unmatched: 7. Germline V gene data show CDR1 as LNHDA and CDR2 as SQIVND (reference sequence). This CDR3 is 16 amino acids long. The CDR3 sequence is CASSIGEGPHTGELFF. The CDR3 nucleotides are TGTGCCAGTAGTATTGGGGAGGGGCCCCACACCGGGGAGCTGTTTTTT.

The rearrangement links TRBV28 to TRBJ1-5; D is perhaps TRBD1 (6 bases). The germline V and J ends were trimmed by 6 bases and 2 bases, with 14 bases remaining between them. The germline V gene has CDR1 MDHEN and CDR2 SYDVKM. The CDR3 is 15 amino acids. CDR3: CASSKSAGGNQPQHF. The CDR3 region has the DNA TGTGCCAGCAGCAAATCTGCAGGGGGCAATCAGCCCCAGCATTTT.

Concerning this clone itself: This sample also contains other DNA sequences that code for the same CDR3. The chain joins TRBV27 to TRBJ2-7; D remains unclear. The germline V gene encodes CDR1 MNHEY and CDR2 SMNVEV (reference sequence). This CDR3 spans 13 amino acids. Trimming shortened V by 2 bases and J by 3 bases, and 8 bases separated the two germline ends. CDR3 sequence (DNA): TGTGCCAGCAGTTTAGGGTCCGTCTACGAGCAGTACTTC. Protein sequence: CASSLGSVYEQYF.

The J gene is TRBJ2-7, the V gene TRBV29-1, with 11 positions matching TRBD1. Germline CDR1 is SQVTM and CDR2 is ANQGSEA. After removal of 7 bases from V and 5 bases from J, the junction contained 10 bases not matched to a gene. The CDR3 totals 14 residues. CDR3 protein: CSASGTGGPHEQYF. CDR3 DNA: TGCAGCGCTTCCGGGACAGGGGGGCCTCACGAGCAGTACTTC.

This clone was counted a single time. The CDR3, as DNA: TGTGCCATCAGGGGGATCGGAGTGCGAAGCACAGATACGCAGTATTTT. It translates to CAIRGIGVRSTDTQYF. The chain is built from TRBV10-3 and TRBJ2-3; unclear D gene. Germline assignment: CDR1 ENHRY and CDR2 SYGVKD. Trimming left V 6 bases short and J 0 bases short, with 16 bases between. This CDR3 is 16 amino acids long.